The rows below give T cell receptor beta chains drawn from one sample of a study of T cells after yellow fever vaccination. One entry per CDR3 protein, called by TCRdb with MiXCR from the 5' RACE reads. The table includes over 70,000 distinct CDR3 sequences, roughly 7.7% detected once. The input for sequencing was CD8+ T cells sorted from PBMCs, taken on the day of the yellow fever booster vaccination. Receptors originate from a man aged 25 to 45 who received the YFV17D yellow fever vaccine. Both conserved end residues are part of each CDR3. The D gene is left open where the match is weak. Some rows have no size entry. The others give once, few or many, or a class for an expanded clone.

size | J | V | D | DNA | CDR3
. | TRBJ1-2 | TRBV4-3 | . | TGCGCCAGCAGCCAAGAGGGGGGGACACCGAATGGCTACACCTTC | CASSQEGGTPNGYTF
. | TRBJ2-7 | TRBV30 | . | TGTGCCTGGAGAGGGGACTCCTACGAGCAGTACTTC | CAWRGDSYEQYF
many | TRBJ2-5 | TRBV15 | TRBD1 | TGTGCCACCAGCTCGTACAGGGGAGAACAGACCCAGTACTTC | CATSSYRGEQTQYF
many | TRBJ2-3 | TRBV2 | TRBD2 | TGTGCCAGCACTGAGGGAGGGGCTAGCACAGATACGCAGTATTTT | CASTEGGASTDTQYF
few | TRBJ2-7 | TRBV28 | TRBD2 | TGTGCCAGCAGTATGGGACTAGCGGAAAGGAGCTCCTACGAGCAGTACTTC | CASSMGLAERSSYEQYF
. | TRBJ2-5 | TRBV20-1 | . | TGCAGTGCTAGAGGAGACGGCCAAGAGACCCAGTACTTC | CSARGDGQETQYF
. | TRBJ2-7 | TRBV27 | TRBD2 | TGTGCCAGCAGTGTACTAGCGGAGGCCTACGAGCAGTACTTC | CASSVLAEAYEQYF
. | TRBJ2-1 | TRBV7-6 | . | TGTGCCAGCAGTAACCCCCGGGACTCCTCCTACAATGAGCAGTTCTTC | CASSNPRDSSYNEQFF
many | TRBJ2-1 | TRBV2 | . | TGTGCCAGCAGTGGACAGAACTCCTACAATGAGCAGTTCTTC | CASSGQNSYNEQFF
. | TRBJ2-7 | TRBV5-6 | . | TGTGCCAGCAGCCAAACGGATGTTTCGGCGGGGTTCTACGAGCAGTACTTC | CASSQTDVSAGFYEQYF
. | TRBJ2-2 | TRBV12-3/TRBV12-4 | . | TGTGCCACCAATGCGGAGGAGCTGTTTTTT | CATNAEELFF
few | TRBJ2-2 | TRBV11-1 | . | TGTGCCAGCAGGTCAACCGGGGAGCTGTTTTTT | CASRSTGELFF
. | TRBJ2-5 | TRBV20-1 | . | TGCAGTGCTCCCAGTGGGGAGACCCAGTACTTC | CSAPSGETQYF
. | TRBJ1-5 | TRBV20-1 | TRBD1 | TGCAGTGCTAGTCCCAGGGGGCCTTTAGGTCAGCCCCAGCATTTT | CSASPRGPLGQPQHF
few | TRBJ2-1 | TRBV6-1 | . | TGTGCCAGCAAAGAGACCCTTTCTCTGTTCTTC | CASKETLSLFF
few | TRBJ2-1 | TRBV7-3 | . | TGTGCCAGCAGCCCTGAGTCTGGGAGCTCCTACAATGAGCAGTTCTTC | CASSPESGSSYNEQFF
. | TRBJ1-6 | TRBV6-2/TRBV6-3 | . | TGTGCCAGCAGTTACCACAGGGAAGAAAATTCACCCCTCCACTTT | CASSYHREENSPLHF
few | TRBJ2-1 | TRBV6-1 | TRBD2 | TGTGCCAGCAGGGAATCTAGCGGGATCTACAATGAGCAGTTCTTC | CASRESSGIYNEQFF
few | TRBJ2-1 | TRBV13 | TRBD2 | TGTGCCAGCAGCTTAGGTGGGAGGGCCATCGATGAGCAGTTCTTC | CASSLGGRAIDEQFF
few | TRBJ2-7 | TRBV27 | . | TGTGCCAGCAGTTTAGGCGGAGAAGCCTACGAGCAGTACTTC | CASSLGGEAYEQYF
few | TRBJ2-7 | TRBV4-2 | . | TGTGCCAGCAGCCAAGACGGATCATCCCCCTACGAGCAGTACTTC | CASSQDGSSPYEQYF
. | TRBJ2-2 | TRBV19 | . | TGTGCCAGTAGTCGGGGTCCTCTGGGAGACGGGGAGCTGTTTTTT | CASSRGPLGDGELFF
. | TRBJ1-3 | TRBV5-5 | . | TGTGCCAGCAGCTTGGCCAGGTTGCTAACTGGAGGAAACACCATATATTTT | CASSLARLLTGGNTIYF
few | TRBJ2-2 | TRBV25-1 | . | TGTGCCAGCAGTAAAGCGAACACCGGGGAGCTGTTTTTT | CASSKANTGELFF
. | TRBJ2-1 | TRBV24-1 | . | TGTGCCACCAGTGATTTACAGGGGGGGAGTGGGCAGTTCTTC | CATSDLQGGSGQFF
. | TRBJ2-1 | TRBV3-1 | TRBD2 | TGTGCCAGCAGCCAAGATGGGGGTAGACTAGCGGATAACTACAATGAGCAGTTCTTC | CASSQDGGRLADNYNEQFF
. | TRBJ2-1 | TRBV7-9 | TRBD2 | TGTGCCAGCAGCGCCCGTAGCGGGAGGACGTACAATGAGCAGTTCTTC | CASSARSGRTYNEQFF
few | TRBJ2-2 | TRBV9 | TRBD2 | TGTGCCAGCAGCAAATCTTTAGACGGACTAGCGGTCACCGGGGAGCTGTTTTTT | CASSKSLDGLAVTGELFF
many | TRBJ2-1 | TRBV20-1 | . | TGCAGTGCGGAAGAGTACAATGAGCAGTTCTTC | CSAEEYNEQFF
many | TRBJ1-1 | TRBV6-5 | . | TGTGCCAGCAGTTATTTTGTTGGGTCTGAAGCTTTCTTT | CASSYFVGSEAFF
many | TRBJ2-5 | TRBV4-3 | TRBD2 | TGCGCCAGCAGCCATGAACTAGCGGGAGTGTCGGAGACCCAGTACTTC | CASSHELAGVSETQYF
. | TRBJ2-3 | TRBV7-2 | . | TGTGCCAGCAGCTCAGACCCGGGCCTTTACAATACGCAGTATTTT | CASSSDPGLYNTQYF
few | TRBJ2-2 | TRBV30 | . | TGTGCCTGGAAGACCGCGAGGCTAGCAGGGCCGAACACCGGGGAGCTGTTTTTT | CAWKTARLAGPNTGELFF
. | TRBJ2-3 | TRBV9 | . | TGTGCCAGCAGGGCCATCGGGGCACCACTCTACACAGATACGCAGTATTTT | CASRAIGAPLYTDTQYF
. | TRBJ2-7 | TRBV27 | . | TGTGCCAGCAGTTTCGCGGGGGCCTCCTACGAGCAGTACTTC | CASSFAGASYEQYF
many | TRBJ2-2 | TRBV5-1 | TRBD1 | TGCGCCAGCAGCCAAATTGACAGGGGTCGCGCAGGGGCCGGGGAGCTGTTTTTT | CASSQIDRGRAGAGELFF
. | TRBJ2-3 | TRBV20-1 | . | TGCAGTGGGACCCCGCCAGATACGCAGTATTTT | CSGTPPDTQYF
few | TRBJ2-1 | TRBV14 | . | TGTGCCAGCAGCCATGGGACGGTGTACTACAATGAGCAGTTCTTC | CASSHGTVYYNEQFF
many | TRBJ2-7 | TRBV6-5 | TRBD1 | TGTGCCAGCAGCCATTCCGGGACAGGGGCCGCCGAGCAGTACTTC | CASSHSGTGAAEQYF
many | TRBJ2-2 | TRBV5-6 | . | TGTGCCAGCAGCTTGGGGGGAGCCACCGGGGAGCTGTTTTTT | CASSLGGATGELFF
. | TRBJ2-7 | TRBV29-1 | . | TGCAGCGTTGAGGAGGGATGTAACGAGCAGTACTTC | CSVEEGCNEQYF
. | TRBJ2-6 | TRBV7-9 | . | TGTGCCAGCAGCTTTCCCCAGGTGGAGGGGGCCAACGTCCTGACTTTC | CASSFPQVEGANVLTF
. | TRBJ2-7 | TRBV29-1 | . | TGCAGCTTTTGGGACACTGAGACCTACGAGCAGTACTTC | CSFWDTETYEQYF
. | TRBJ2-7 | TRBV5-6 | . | TGTGCCAGCAGCTTAAGTCTAGCCTACGAGCAGTACTTC | CASSLSLAYEQYF
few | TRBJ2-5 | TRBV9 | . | TGTGCCAGCAGCCCACACCTAGGGGGGACCTCCCTGTCGGAGACCCAGTACTTC | CASSPHLGGTSLSETQYF
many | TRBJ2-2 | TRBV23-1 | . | TGCGCCAGCAGTCAAAGCACCGGGGAGCTGTTTTTT | CASSQSTGELFF
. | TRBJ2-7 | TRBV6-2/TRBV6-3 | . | TGTGCCAGCAGTTACTCGCATCTCGAGCAGTACTTC | CASSYSHLEQYF
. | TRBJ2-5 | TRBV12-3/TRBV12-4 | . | TGTGCCAGCAGTTCCGAGGAGACCCAGTACTTC | CASSSEETQYF
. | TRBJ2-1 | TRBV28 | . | TGTGCCAGCAGTTTTAACAATGAGCAGTTCTTC | CASSFNNEQFF
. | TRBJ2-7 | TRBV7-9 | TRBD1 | TGTGCCAGCAGTCTCGATCCGGGACAGGGGGCTGGAGAGCAGTACTTC | CASSLDPGQGAGEQYF
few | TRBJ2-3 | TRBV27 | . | TGTGCCAGCAGTTTATGGGCAAGTAGCGCAGATACGCAGTATTTT | CASSLWASSADTQYF
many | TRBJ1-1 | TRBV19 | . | TGTGCCAGTAGTATGGGGATCGCTGAAGCTTTCTTT | CASSMGIAEAFF
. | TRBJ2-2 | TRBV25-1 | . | TGTGCCAGCAGTGCGTCGAACACCGGGGAGCTGTTTTTT | CASSASNTGELFF